This TCR beta chain comes out of a study of CD8+CD57+ T cells in acquired aplastic anemia. Study details: Sorted CD4+ and CD8+ cells gave a mean 3.2 ug DNA, range about 0.19 to 27.4 ug.

An expansion of CD8+CD57+ cells by flow cytometry had been shown in patients chosen for sequencing. The germline V gene has CDR1 SGHAT and CDR2 FQDESV (reference sequence). Deletions cut 5 bases from V and 3 bases from J, with 22 bases between. This CDR3 has 17 residues. On this clonotype: Its antigen is still unknown.

Points from the study as a whole: Common to patients and controls were twenty-nine CD8+ CDR3 sequences.

The template for TCR beta VDJ and CDR3 sequence profiling was genomic DNA. TCRdb itself ran the reads through MiXCR, one entry per CDR3 protein. Of around 130,000 distinct CDR3 sequences listed, 45% to 60% are singletons. The receptor was isolated from a human donor with aplastic anemia. Sequencing used sorted CD4+, CD8+, or CD8+CD57+ T cells (not recorded which) from PBMCs. The chain joins TRBV11-1 to TRBJ1-1; possible D gene TRBD1, 5 bases. CDR3 protein: CASSLGAGGILHTEAFF. CDR3 sequence (DNA): TGTGCCAGCAGCCTTGGGGCAGGTGGAATTTTACACACTGAAGCTTTCTTT. Supplemented by reference TRBV11-1 and TRBJ1-1, the full variable domain reads EAEVAQSPRYKITEKSQAVAFWCDPISGHATLYWYRQILGQGPELLVQFQDESVVDDSQLPKDRFSAERLKGVDSTLKIQPAELGDSAMYLCASSLGAGGILHTEAFFGQGTRLTVV.